The rows below give T cell receptor beta chains drawn from one sample of a study of T-cell memory formation after mild COVID-19. TCRdb re-called the 5' RACE reads through MiXCR, storing one row per CDR3 protein. The sample yields approximately 180,000 distinct CDR3 sequences, 16% seen once. Material for sequencing was PBMCs or a T cell subset sorted from them (not recorded which). These receptors originate from an adult woman who had mild COVID-19 (a few samples of this study predate the infection). Cell type and time point are not known. Each CDR3 is given with its conserved first and last residue. A D gene is named only where the DNA matches it firmly. Clone size, where shown, is once, few, many, or a class for clones that have expanded.

few	TRBV5-1	NA	TRBJ2-2	TGCGCCAGCAGCTTACAAGACTTATTTTGGTATTCGAACACCGGGGAGCTGTTTTTT	CASSLQDLFWYSNTGELFF
NA	TRBV9	NA	TRBJ2-7	TGTGCCAGCAGCGCCAAGACCGGGACACCGATACACTTC	CASSAKTGTPIHF
few	TRBV7-8	TRBD1	TRBJ2-1	TGTGCCAGCAGCTTGACAGGGGGCGCTCACAATGAGCAGTTCTTC	CASSLTGGAHNEQFF
NA	TRBV5-4	NA	TRBJ2-5	TGTGCCAGCAGCCCCAAGGTCTCGGAGGAGACCCAGTACTTC	CASSPKVSEETQYF
NA	TRBV5-5	NA	TRBJ2-1	TGTGCCAGCAGCTTGGTTTCTGGGGGCGATGAGCAGTTCTTC	CASSLVSGGDEQFF
few	TRBV29-1	NA	TRBJ2-5	TGCAGCGTTGGAGGACGAATGCAAGAGACCCAGTACTTC	CSVGGRMQETQYF
NA	TRBV4-2	TRBD1	TRBJ2-7	TGTGCCAGCAGCCCGTCAGGGGGACAGGGTACCTACGAGCAGTACTTC	CASSPSGGQGTYEQYF
few	TRBV24-1	NA	TRBJ2-7	TGTGCCACCAGTGATTACTTGGGCGAGCAGTACTTC	CATSDYLGEQYF
medium-sized	TRBV7-6	NA	TRBJ2-3	TGTGCCACCACACCGACCAGGGGCCGCACAGATACGCAGTATTTT	CATTPTRGRTDTQYF
few	TRBV7-6	NA	TRBJ2-2	TGTGCCAGCAGCTTAAGGGGGGTGAACACCGGGGAGCTGTTTTTT	CASSLRGVNTGELFF
NA	TRBV2	TRBD1	TRBJ2-1	TGTGCCAGCAGTCCGCAGGGACAGGGGGCAGACAATGAGCAGTTCTTC	CASSPQGQGADNEQFF